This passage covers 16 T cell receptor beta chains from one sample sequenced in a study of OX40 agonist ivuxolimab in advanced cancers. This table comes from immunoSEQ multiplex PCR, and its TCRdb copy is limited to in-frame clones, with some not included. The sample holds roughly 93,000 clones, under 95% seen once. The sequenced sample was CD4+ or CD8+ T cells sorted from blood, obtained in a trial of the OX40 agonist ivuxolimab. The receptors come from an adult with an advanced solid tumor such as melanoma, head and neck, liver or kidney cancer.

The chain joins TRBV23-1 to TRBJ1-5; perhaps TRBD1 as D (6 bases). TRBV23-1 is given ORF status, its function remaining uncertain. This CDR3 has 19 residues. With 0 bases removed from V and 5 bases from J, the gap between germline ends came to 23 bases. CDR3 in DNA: TGCGCCAGCAGTCAATCCTCCCTCGGCAGGGGAGAATTTTATCAGCCCCAGCATTTT. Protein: CASSQSSLGRGEFYQPQHF.

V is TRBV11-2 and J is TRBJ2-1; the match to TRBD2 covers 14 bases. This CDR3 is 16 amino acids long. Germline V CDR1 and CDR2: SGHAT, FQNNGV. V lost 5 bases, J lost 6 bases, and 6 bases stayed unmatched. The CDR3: CASSTGLAGGGNEQFF. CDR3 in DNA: TGTGCCAGCAGCACCGGACTAGCGGGAGGTGGCAATGAGCAGTTCTTC.

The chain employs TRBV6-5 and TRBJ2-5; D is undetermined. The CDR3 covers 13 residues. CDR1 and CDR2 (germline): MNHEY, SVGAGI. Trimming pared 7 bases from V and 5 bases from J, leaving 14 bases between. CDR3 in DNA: TGTGCCAGCACTCAAGAAAAGCCTGAGACCCAGTACTTC. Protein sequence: CASTQEKPETQYF.

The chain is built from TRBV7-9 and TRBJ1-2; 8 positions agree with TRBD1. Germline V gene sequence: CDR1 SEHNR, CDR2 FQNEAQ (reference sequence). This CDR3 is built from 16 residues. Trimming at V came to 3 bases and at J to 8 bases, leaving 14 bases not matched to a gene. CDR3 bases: TGTGCCAGCAGCTTGTATGGACAGGGAAAGGCAGGGGGCTACACCTTC. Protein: CASSLYGQGKAGGYTF.

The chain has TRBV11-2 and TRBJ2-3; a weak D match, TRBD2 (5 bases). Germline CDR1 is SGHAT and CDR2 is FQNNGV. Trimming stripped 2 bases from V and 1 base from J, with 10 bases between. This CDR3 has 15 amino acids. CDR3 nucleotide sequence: TGTGCCAGCAGCTTATCGGGGTTCGGCACAGATACGCAGTATTTT. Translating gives CASSLSGFGTDTQYF.

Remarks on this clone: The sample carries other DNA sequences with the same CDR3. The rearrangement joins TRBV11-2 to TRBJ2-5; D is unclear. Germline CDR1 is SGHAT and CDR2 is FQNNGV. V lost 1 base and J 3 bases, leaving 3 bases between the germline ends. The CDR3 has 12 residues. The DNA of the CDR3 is TGTGCCAGCAGCTTAGTTGAAGAGACCCAGTACTTC. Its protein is CASSLVEETQYF.

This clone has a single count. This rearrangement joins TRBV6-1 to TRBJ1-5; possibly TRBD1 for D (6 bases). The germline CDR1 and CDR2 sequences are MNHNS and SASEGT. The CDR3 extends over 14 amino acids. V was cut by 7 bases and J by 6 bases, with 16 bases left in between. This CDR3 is CASNPTGFGQPQHF. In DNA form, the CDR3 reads TGTGCCAGCAATCCTACAGGGTTCGGTCAGCCCCAGCATTTT.

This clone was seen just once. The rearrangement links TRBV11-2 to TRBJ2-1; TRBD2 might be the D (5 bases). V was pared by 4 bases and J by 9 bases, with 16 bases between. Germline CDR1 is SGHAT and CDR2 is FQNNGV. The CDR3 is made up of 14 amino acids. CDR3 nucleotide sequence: TGTGCCAGCAGCTCTCCGACGGGGAGCAGTGAGCAGTTCTTC. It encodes CASSSPTGSSEQFF. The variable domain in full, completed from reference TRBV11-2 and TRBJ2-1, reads EAGVAQSPRYKIIEKRQSVAFWCNPISGHATLYWYQQILGQGPKLLIQFQNNGVVDDSQLPKDRFSAERLKGVDSTLKIQPAKLEDSAVYLCASSSPTGSSEQFFGPGTRLTVL.

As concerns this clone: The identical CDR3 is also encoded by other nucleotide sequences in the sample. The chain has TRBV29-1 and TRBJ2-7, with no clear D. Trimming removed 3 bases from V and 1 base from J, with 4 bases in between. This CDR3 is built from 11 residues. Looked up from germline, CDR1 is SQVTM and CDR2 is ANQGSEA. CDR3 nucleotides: TGCAGCGTTGAGGTATCCTACGAGCAGTACTTC. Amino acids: CSVEVSYEQYF.

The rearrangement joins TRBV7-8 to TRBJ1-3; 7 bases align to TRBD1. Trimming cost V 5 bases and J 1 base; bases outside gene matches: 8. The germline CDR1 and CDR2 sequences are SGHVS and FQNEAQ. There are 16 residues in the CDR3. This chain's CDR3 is CASSTWTGGSGNTIYF. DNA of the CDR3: TGTGCCAGCAGCACTTGGACAGGCGGGTCTGGAAACACCATATATTTT. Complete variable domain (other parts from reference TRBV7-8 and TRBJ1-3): GAGVSQSPRYKVAKRGQDVALRCDPISGHVSLFWYQQALGQGPEFLTYFQNEAQLDKSGLPSDRFFAERPEGSVSTLKIQRTQQEDSAVYLCASSTWTGGSGNTIYFGEGSWLTVV.

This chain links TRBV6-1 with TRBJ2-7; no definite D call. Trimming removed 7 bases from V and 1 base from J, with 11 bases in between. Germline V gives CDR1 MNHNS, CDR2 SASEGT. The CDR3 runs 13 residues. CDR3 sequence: CASNVHISYEQYF. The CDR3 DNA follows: TGTGCCAGCAATGTACACATTTCCTACGAGCAGTACTTC.

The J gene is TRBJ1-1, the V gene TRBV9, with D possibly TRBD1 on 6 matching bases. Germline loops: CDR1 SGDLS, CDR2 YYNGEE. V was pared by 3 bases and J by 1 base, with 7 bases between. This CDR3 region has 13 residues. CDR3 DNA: TGTGCCAGCAGCGCACAGGGGAACACTGAAGCTTTCTTT. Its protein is CASSAQGNTEAFF.

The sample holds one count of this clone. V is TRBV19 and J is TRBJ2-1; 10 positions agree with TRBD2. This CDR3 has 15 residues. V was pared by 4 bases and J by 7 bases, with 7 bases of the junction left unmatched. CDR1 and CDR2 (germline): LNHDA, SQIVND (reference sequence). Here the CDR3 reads CASSTLAGVWNEQFF. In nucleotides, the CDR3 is TGTGCCAGTAGTACTCTAGCGGGAGTCTGGAATGAGCAGTTCTTC.

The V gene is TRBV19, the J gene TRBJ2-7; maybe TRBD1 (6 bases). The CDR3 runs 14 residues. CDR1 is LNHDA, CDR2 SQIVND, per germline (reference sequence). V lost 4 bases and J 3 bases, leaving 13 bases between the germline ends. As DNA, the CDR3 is TGTGCCAGTAGTACAGGACAGAATTTCTACGAGCAGTACTTC. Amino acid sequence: CASSTGQNFYEQYF.

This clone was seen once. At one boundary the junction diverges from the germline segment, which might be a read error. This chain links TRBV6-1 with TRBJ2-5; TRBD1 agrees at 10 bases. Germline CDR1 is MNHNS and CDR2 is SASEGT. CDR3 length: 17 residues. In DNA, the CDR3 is TGTGCCGGCAGTGAAGCGCTATGGACAGGGGGAGGAGAGACCCAGTACTTC. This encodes CAGSEALWTGGGETQYF.

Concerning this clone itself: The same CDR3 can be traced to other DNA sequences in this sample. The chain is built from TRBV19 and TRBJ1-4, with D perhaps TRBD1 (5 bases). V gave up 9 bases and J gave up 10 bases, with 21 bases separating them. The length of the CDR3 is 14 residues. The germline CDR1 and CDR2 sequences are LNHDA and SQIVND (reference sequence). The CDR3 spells CASGADFSIAKLFF. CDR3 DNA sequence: TGTGCCAGCGGGGCGGACTTTTCAATTGCAAAACTGTTTTTT.